This is a list of T cell receptor beta chains from one sample in a study of T-cell memory formation after mild COVID-19. TCRdb passed the 5' RACE reads through MiXCR, listing each CDR3 protein once. This sample has about 350,000 distinct CDR3 sequences, with roughly an eighth found just once. Sequencing was carried out using PBMCs or a T cell subset sorted from them (not recorded which). Every receptor here comes from a man aged 18 to 30 who had mild COVID-19 (a few samples of this study predate the infection). Cell type and time point are not known. Each CDR3 is given with its conserved first and last residue. The D gene is left open where the match is weak. Expanded clones are given a class, and other clones once, few, many or no size at all.

d_call,j_call,v_call,clone_size,cdr3_aa,cdr3_nt
-,TRBJ2-5,TRBV4-1,few,CASSQDRGRGAGLETQYF,TGCGCCAGCAGCCAAGATCGTGGACGGGGGGCGGGATTGGAGACCCAGTACTTC
-,TRBJ1-6,TRBV5-5,few,CASSLDAADNSPLHF,TGTGCCAGCAGCTTGGATGCAGCAGATAATTCACCCCTCCACTTT
TRBD2,TRBJ2-3,TRBV7-8,-,CASRRHRGGAKTDTQYF,TGTGCCAGCAGGCGACATCGCGGGGGGGCAAAAACAGATACGCAGTATTTT
-,TRBJ2-1,TRBV29-1,-,CSVDSQGNEQFF,TGCAGCGTTGACTCCCAAGGGAATGAGCAGTTCTTC
-,TRBJ2-4,TRBV7-2,few,CASSAQVGGGAKNIQYF,TGTGCCAGCAGCGCCCAAGTAGGGGGAGGAGCCAAAAACATTCAGTACTTC
-,TRBJ2-3,TRBV6-6,-,CASSRLTHRYTDTQYF,TGTGCCAGCAGCCGACTCACCCACCGTTACACAGATACGCAGTATTTT
TRBD2,TRBJ2-3,TRBV9,-,CASSVLAVRTDTQYF,TGTGCCAGCAGCGTTCTAGCGGTCCGCACAGATACGCAGTATTTT
TRBD1,TRBJ2-3,TRBV27,-,CASSLIGGETDTQYF,TGTGCCAGCAGTTTGATAGGGGGCGAAACAGATACGCAGTATTTT
TRBD2,TRBJ2-5,TRBV9,-,CASSVLAGRETQYF,TGTGCCAGCAGCGTCCTAGCGGGGCGGGAGACCCAGTACTTC
-,TRBJ2-1,TRBV29-1,-,CSAMDQTDNEQFF,TGCAGCGCTATGGACCAGACGGACAATGAGCAGTTCTTC
-,TRBJ2-1,TRBV12-5,few,CASEEGSYNEQFF,TGTGCTAGTGAGGAGGGCTCCTACAATGAGCAGTTCTTC
-,TRBJ2-2,TRBV2,few,CASRPGANTGELFF,TGTGCCAGTCGGCCGGGGGCGAACACCGGGGAGCTGTTTTTT
TRBD2,TRBJ2-3,TRBV6-2/TRBV6-3,many,CASSYPQTSGGADTQYF,TGTGCCAGCAGTTACCCCCAGACTAGCGGGGGGGCAGATACGCAGTATTTT
-,TRBJ2-2,TRBV24-1,few,CATSASQGMDTGELFF,TGTGCCACCAGTGCCTCACAGGGTATGGACACCGGGGAGCTGTTTTTT
-,TRBJ1-4,TRBV7-9,few,CASSSERTIGDEKLFF,TGTGCCAGCAGCTCCGAACGGACCATAGGGGATGAAAAACTGTTTTTT
TRBD1,TRBJ2-2,TRBV5-1,-,CASSDTRGRRYTGELFF,TGCGCCAGCAGCGATACGAGGGGGCGGCGGTACACCGGGGAGCTGTTTTTT
-,TRBJ2-1,TRBV5-4,few,CASSPGGQGSSYNEQFF,TGTGCCAGCAGCCCCGGGGGACAAGGGAGCTCCTACAATGAGCAGTTCTTC
TRBD1,TRBJ1-6,TRBV12-3/TRBV12-4,-,CASSPLTGSPLHF,TGTGCCAGCAGTCCCCTGACAGGGTCACCCCTCCACTTT
-,TRBJ2-3,TRBV20-1,few,CSARDRRVAPDTQYF,TGCAGTGCTAGAGATCGGCGGGTTGCCCCAGATACGCAGTATTTT
-,TRBJ2-3,TRBV28,-,CARSLPSGVPDTQYF,TGTGCCAGAAGTTTACCCTCGGGGGTCCCAGATACGCAGTATTTT
-,TRBJ2-5,TRBV15,few,CATSMEVKETQYF,TGTGCCACCAGCATGGAGGTCAAAGAGACCCAGTACTTC
-,TRBJ1-2,TRBV4-3,few,CASGTGWGYGYTF,TGCGCCAGCGGAACAGGGTGGGGCTATGGCTACACCTTC
-,TRBJ2-4,TRBV4-1,many,CASSQGGPPNIQYF,TGCGCCAGCAGCCAAGGGGGGCCTCCGAACATTCAGTACTTC
TRBD2,TRBJ2-3,TRBV10-3,many,CAISERGDTDTQYF,TGTGCCATCTCCGAGCGGGGGGACACAGATACGCAGTATTTT
-,TRBJ1-1,TRBV5-5,-,CASSLAQGLVNTEAFF,TGTGCCAGCAGCTTGGCCCAGGGGTTGGTGAACACTGAAGCTTTCTTT
-,TRBJ2-1,TRBV6-5,-,CASTPEGHNEQFF,TGTGCCAGTACCCCGGAAGGGCACAATGAGCAGTTCTTC
TRBD1,TRBJ1-4,TRBV12-3/TRBV12-4,few,CASSWPTGGNEKLFF,TGTGCCAGCAGCTGGCCGACAGGGGGAAATGAAAAACTGTTTTTT
TRBD2,TRBJ2-4,TRBV4-1,-,CASSLPGLALAKNIQYF,TGCGCCAGCAGCCTCCCGGGACTAGCTTTGGCCAAAAACATTCAGTACTTC
-,TRBJ2-6,TRBV7-2,-,CASSLGSWGRGANVLTF,TGTGCCAGCAGCTTAGGGTCATGGGGAAGAGGGGCCAACGTCCTGACTTTC
-,TRBJ1-2,TRBV7-2,few,CASSFGGGSNYGYTF,TGTGCCAGCAGCTTCGGGGGCGGATCAAACTATGGCTACACCTTC
TRBD1,TRBJ1-4,TRBV20-1,-,CSAGGPGQGLEKLFF,TGCAGTGCCGGGGGTCCGGGACAGGGGTTGGAAAAACTGTTTTTT
-,TRBJ2-3,TRBV4-3,-,CASSQDAAGGTDTQYF,TGCGCCAGCAGCCAAGACGCGGCAGGGGGGACAGATACGCAGTATTTT
-,TRBJ1-6,TRBV12-3/TRBV12-4,few,CASSKLRGGSSYNSPLHF,TGTGCCAGCAGTAAACTCAGGGGTGGGAGCTCCTATAATTCACCCCTCCACTTT
-,TRBJ2-7,TRBV28,-,CASRPQGGSYEQYF,TGTGCCAGCAGACCACAGGGCGGCAGCTACGAGCAGTACTTC
-,TRBJ2-5,TRBV4-1,few,CASSWAARAGETETQYF,TGCGCCAGCAGCTGGGCCGCCCGGGCCGGGGAAACAGAGACCCAGTACTTC
-,TRBJ2-1,TRBV7-2,-,CASSLHRGVEQFF,TGTGCCAGCAGTCTACATAGGGGGGTGGAGCAGTTCTTC
-,TRBJ1-4,TRBV18,few,CASSSRDGPNEKLFF,TGTGCCAGCTCCTCCCGGGACGGCCCTAATGAAAAACTGTTTTTT
-,TRBJ2-7,TRBV5-1,-,CASSLGPGSYEQYF,TGTGCCAGCAGTCTGGGACCGGGATCCTACGAGCAGTACTTC
-,TRBJ2-2,TRBV10-2,few,CASSAVRNTGELFF,TGCGCCAGCAGTGCGGTCCGGAACACCGGGGAGCTGTTTTTT
-,TRBJ1-6,TRBV5-1,few,CASSLAGGTRSPLHF,TGCGCCAGCAGCTTGGCCGGGGGAACTCGTTCACCCCTCCACTTT
-,TRBJ1-1,TRBV12-5,-,CASGLPPDPNTEAFF,TGTGCTAGTGGTTTGCCTCCGGACCCGAACACTGAAGCTTTCTTT
TRBD1,TRBJ1-1,TRBV5-1,-,CASSKGTGGVNTEAFF,TGCGCCAGCAGCAAAGGGACAGGGGGCGTGAACACTGAAGCTTTCTTT
-,TRBJ2-2,TRBV5-4,many,CASSVPAGELFF,TGTGCCAGCAGCGTACCAGCCGGGGAGCTGTTTTTT
-,TRBJ2-2,TRBV20-1,many,CSARGSSGWAGELFF,TGCAGTGCTAGAGGAAGTTCAGGGTGGGCCGGGGAGCTGTTTTTT
-,TRBJ1-1,TRBV4-1,few,CASSQADRNTEAFF,TGCGCCAGCAGCCAAGCGGACAGGAACACTGAAGCTTTCTTT
-,TRBJ1-4,TRBV28,few,CASSLTNEKLFF,TGTGCCAGCAGTTTAACGAATGAAAAACTGTTTTTT
-,TRBJ1-5,TRBV12-3/TRBV12-4,many,CASSLNQPQHF,TGTGCCAGCAGTTTAAATCAGCCCCAGCATTTT
-,TRBJ2-3,TRBV6-5,few,CASSLTEWGDTQYF,TGTGCCAGCAGCCTAACTGAATGGGGAGATACGCAGTATTTT
-,TRBJ1-1,TRBV5-1,few,CASSVGPRVNTEAFF,TGCGCCAGCAGCGTTGGGCCCAGGGTGAACACTGAAGCTTTCTTT
-,TRBJ1-1,TRBV18,few,CASSPQGEPHTEAFF,TGTGCCAGCTCACCACAAGGGGAACCCCACACTGAAGCTTTCTTT
-,TRBJ2-3,TRBV7-3,-,CASSTDRTDTQYF,TGTGCCAGCAGCACCGACCGCACAGATACGCAGTATTTT
-,TRBJ2-5,TRBV20-1,-,CSARRARGRETQYF,TGCAGTGCTAGACGGGCCCGGGGGCGAGAGACCCAGTACTTC
-,TRBJ2-7,TRBV6-5,few,CASSLQGGKQYF,TGTGCCAGCAGCCTCCAGGGGGGCAAGCAGTACTTC
-,TRBJ2-4,TRBV6-8,-,CASSIRGFSTKNIQYF,TGTGCCAGCAGTATCAGGGGATTCTCCACCAAAAACATTCAGTACTTC
-,TRBJ2-5,TRBV4-1,few,CASSQEGKGWTPKTQYF,TGCGCCAGCAGCCAAGAGGGCAAAGGCTGGACCCCCAAGACCCAGTACTTC